The clone carrying this TCR beta chain turned up a few times. TCRdb re-called the RACE reads through MiXCR, storing one row per CDR3 protein. Counted here are tens of thousands of distinct CDR3 sequences, roughly 10% occurring once; the ten biggest clones make up 3.5%. These data originate in a study of human T cells and chemical hapten exposure. Sample time point: patch test 1, 2 weeks after DPC sensitization. Treatment in this sample: therapeutic diphenylcyclopropenone sensitization with weekly scalp DPC. CDR3 size: 16 residues. The germline V and J ends were trimmed by 6 bases and 0 bases, with 17 bases remaining between them. Germline V gives CDR1 DFQATT, CDR2 SNEGSKA (reference sequence).

The material was whole blood, obtained in connection with sensitization to the hapten diphenylcyclopropenone (DPC). This TCR was recovered from a woman aged 60-75 years with alopecia areata. Some clones in this sample may be carry-over from other donors' samples. The chain recombines TRBV20-1 with TRBJ1-4; no reliable D call. The DNA of the CDR3 is TGCAGTGCGCACCTAAGGGCAGAAGCAACTAATGAAAAACTGTTTTTT. Protein sequence: CSAHLRAEATNEKLFF.